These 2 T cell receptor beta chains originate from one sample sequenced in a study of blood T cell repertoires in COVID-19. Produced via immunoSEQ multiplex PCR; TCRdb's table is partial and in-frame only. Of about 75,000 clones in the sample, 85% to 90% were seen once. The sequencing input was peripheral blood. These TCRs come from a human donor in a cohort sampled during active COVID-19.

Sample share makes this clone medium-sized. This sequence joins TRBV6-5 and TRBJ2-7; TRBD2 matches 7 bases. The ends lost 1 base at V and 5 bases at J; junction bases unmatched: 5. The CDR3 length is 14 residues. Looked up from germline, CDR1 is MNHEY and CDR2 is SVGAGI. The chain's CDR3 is CASSYWGGADEQYF. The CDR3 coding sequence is TGTGCCAGCAGTTACTGGGGGGGAGCCGACGAGCAGTACTTC.

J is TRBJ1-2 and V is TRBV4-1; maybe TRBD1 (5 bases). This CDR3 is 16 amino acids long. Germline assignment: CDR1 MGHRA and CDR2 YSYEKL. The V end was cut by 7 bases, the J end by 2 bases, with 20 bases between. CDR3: CASNAGYPRANYGYTF. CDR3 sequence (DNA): TGCGCCAGCAACGCAGGGTACCCCAGGGCGAACTATGGCTACACCTTC.